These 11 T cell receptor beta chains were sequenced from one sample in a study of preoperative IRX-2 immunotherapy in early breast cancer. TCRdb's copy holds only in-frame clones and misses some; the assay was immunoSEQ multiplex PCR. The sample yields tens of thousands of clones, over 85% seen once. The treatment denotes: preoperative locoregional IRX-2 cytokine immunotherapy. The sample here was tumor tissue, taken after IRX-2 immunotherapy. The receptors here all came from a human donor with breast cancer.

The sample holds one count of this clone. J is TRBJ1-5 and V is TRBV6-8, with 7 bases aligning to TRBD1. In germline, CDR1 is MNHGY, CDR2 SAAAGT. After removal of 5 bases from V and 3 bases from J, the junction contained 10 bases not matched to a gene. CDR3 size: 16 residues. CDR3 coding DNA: TGTGCCAGCAGTGGACGGGACAGCCAAATCAATCAGCCCCAGCATTTT. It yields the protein CASSGRDSQINQPQHF.

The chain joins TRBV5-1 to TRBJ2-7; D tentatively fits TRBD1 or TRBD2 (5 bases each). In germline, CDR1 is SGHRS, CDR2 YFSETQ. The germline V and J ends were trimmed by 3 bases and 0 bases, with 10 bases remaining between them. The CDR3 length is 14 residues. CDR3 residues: CASSSGPSSYEQYF. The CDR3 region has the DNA TGCGCCAGCAGCTCGGGACCGAGCTCCTACGAGCAGTACTTC. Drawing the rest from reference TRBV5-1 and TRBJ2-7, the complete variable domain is KAGVTQTPRYLIKTRGQQVTLSCSPISGHRSVSWYQQTPGQGLQFLFEYFSETQRNKGNFPGRFSGRQFSNSRSEMNVSTLELGDSALYLCASSSGPSSYEQYFGPGTRLTVT.

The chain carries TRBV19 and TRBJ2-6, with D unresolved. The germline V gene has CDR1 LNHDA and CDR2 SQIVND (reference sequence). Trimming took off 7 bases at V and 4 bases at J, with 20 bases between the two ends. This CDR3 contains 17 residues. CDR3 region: CASTSALSPLGANVLTF. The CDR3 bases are TGTGCCAGTACATCGGCGCTGAGTCCCCTCGGGGCCAACGTCCTGACTTTC.

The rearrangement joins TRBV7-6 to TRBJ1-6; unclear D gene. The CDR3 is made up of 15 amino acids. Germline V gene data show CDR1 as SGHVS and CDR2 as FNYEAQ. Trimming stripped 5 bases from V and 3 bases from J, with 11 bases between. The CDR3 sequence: CASSETPNYNSPLHF. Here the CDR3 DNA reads TGTGCCAGCAGCGAGACCCCGAACTATAATTCACCCCTCCACTTT.

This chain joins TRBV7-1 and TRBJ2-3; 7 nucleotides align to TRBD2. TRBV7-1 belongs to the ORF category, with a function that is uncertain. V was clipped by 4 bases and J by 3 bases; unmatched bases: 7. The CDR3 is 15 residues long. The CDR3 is CASSLMREQTDTQYF. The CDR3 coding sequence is TGTGCCAGCAGCTTAATGCGGGAGCAAACAGATACGCAGTATTTT.

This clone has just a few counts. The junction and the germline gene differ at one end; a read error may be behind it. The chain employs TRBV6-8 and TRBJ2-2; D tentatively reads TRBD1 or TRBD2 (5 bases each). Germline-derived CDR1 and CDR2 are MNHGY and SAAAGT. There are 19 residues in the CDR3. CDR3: CASSDRQRIGSFNTGELFF. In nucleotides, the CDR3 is TGTGCCAGCAGTGACCGACAGCGGATAGGCTCCTTTAACACCGGGGAGTTGTTTTTT.

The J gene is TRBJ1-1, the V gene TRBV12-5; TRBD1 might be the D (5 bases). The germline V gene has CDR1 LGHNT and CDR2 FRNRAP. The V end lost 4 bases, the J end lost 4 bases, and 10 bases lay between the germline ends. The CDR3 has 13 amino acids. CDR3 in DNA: TGTGCTAGTGGTTACGGGGGGAGCACTGAAGCTTTCTTT. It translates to CASGYGGSTEAFF.

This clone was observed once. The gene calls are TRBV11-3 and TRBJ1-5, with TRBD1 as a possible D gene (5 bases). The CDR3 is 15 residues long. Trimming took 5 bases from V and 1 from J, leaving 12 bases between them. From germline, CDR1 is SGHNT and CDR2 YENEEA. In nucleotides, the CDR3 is TGTGCCAGCAGCGGAAGCGGGGCGAGCAATCAGCCCCAGCATTTT. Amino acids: CASSGSGASNQPQHF.

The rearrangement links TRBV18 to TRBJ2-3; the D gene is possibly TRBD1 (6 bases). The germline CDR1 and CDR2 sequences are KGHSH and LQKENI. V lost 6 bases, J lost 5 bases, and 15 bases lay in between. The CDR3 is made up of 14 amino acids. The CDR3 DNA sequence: TGTGCCAGCTCCCCCGACAGGATACAAGATACGCAGTATTTT. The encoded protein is CASSPDRIQDTQYF.

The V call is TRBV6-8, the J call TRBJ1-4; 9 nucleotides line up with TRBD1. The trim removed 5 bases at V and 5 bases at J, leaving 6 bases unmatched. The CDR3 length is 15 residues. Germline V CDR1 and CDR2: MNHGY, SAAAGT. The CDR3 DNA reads TGTGCCAGCAGTCGAATCGGGACAGGGAATGAAAAACTGTTTTTT. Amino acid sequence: CASSRIGTGNEKLFF.

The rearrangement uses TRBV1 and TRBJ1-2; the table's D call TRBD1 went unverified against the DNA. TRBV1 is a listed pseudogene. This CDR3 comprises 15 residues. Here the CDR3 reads CASSQTGTGDFGYTF. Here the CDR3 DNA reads TGCGCCAGCAGCCAAACCGGGACAGGGGACTTCGGGTACACCTTC.